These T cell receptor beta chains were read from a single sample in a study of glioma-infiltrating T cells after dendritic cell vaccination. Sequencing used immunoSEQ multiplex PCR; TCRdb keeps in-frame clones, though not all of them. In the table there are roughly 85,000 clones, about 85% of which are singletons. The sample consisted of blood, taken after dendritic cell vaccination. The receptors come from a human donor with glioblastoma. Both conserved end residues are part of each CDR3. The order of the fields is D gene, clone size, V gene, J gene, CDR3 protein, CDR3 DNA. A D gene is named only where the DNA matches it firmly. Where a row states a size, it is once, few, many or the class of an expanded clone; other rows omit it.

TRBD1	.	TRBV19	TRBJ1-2	CASSIEVRDRGNYGYTF	TGTGCCAGTAGTATAGAAGTCCGGGACAGGGGAAACTATGGCTACACCTTC
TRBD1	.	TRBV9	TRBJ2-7	CASSRDSQPYEQYF	TGTGCCAGCAGCAGGGACAGCCAGCCCTACGAGCAGTACTTC
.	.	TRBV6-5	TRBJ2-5	CASSIQPLRGETQYF	TGTGCCAGCAGTATACAACCCTTAAGGGGGGAGACCCAGTACTTC
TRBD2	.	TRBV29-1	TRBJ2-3	CSVETPLAEGSSTDTQYF	TGCAGCGTTGAGACCCCACTAGCGGAGGGTTCTAGCACAGATACGCAGTATTTT
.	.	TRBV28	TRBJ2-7	CASTREISYEQYF	TGTGCCAGCACTCGGGAGATCTCCTACGAGCAGTACTTC
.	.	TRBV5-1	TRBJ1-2	CASSPEVAGGSGYTF	TGCGCCAGCAGCCCCGAAGTCGCTGGGGGGTCTGGCTACACCTTC
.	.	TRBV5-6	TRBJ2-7	CASSLGQIYEQYF	TGTGCCAGCAGCTTGGGACAGATCTACGAGCAGTACTTC
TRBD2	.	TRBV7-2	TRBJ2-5	CASSPGLVGETQYF	TGTGCCAGCAGCCCCGGACTAGTGGGGGAGACCCAGTACTTC
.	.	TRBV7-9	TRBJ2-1	CASSLSANNEQFF	TGTGCCAGCAGCTTATCCGCGAACAATGAGCAGTTCTTC
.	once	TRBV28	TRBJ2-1	CATGLNEQFF	TGTGCCACAGGGTTAAATGAGCAGTTCTTC
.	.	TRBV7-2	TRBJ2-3	CASSPQGGLSTDTQYF	TGTGCCAGCAGCCCGCAGGGGGGCCTTAGCACAGATACGCAGTATTTT
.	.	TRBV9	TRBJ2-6	CASSDSGANVLTF	TGTGCCAGCAGCGATTCAGGGGCCAACGTCCTGACTTTC
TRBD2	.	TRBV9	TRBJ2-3	CASSVYQREGADTQYF	TGTGCCAGCAGCGTATACCAGCGGGAGGGCGCAGATACGCAGTATTTT
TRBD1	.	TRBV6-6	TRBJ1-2	CASKTGGSGGYGYTF	TGTGCCAGCAAGACAGGGGGCAGTGGTGGCTATGGCTACACCTTC
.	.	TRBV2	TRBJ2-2	CASSEGTASYYTGELFF	TGTGCCAGCAGTGAAGGGACAGCCTCGTACTACACCGGGGAGCTGTTTTTT
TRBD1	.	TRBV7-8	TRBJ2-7	CASTTGVSYEQYF	TGTGCCAGCACAACAGGGGTCTCCTACGAGCAGTACTTC
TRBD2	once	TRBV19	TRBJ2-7	CASTPGRLAGEHYEQYF	TGTGCCAGTACCCCTGGGCGGCTAGCGGGAGAGCACTACGAGCAGTACTTC
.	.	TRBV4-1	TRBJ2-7	CASSHLLGEDGEQYF	TGCGCCAGCAGCCACCTCCTCGGGGAGGATGGGGAGCAGTACTTC
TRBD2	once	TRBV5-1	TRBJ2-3	CASSFGGLSTDTQYF	TGCGCCAGCAGCTTTGGGGGACTAAGCACAGATACGCAGTATTTT
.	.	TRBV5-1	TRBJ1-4	CASSSPRGDGPTNEKLFF	TGCGCCAGCAGCTCACCACGCGGGGACGGACCAACTAATGAAAAACTGTTTTTT
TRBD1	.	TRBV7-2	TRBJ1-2	CASSFGTGNYGYTF	TGTGCCAGCAGCTTCGGGACAGGGAACTATGGCTACACCTTC
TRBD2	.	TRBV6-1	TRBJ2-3	CASSEGRLAGVLDTQYF	TGTGCCAGCAGTGAAGGGAGACTAGCGGGGGTTCTAGATACGCAGTATTTT
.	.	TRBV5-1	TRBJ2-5	CASSLEYRRAETQYF	TGCGCCAGCAGCTTGGAATATCGGAGGGCAGAGACCCAGTACTTC
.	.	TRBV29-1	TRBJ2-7	CSVVTGYEQYF	TGCAGCGTTGTAACGGGCTACGAGCAGTACTTC
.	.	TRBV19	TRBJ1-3	CASGQSYSGNTIYF	TGTGCCAGCGGACAGAGTTACTCTGGAAACACCATATATTTT
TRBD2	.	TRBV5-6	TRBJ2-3	CASRIAGGTQYF	TGTGCCAGCAGAATAGCGGGAGGGACGCAGTATTTT
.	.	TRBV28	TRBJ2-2	CASSATGAGTGELFF	TGTGCCAGCAGTGCCACAGGCGCTGGCACCGGGGAGCTGTTTTTT
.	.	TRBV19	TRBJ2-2	CASSWGTGTGELFF	TGTGCCAGTAGTTGGGGAACAGGGACCGGGGAGCTGTTTTTT
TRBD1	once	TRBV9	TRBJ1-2	CASSGSGTGGDGYTF	TGTGCCAGCAGCGGGTCCGGGACAGGGGGGGATGGCTACACCTTC
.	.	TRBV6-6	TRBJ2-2	CASRGGTGELFF	TGTGCCAGCAGGGGCGGGACCGGGGAGCTGTTTTTT
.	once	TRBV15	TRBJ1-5	CATSRGQRGGIRGNQPQHF	TGTGCCACCAGCAGAGGACAGAGGGGGGGGATTAGGGGCAATCAGCCCCAGCATTTT
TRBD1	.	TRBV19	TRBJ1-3	CASSKGQPRTGNTIYF	TGTGCCAGTAGTAAGGGACAGCCCAGAACTGGAAACACCATATATTTT
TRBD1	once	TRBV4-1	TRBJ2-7	CASSQVSRDRRYEQYF	TGCGCCAGCAGCCAAGTGAGCCGGGACAGGAGATACGAGCAGTACTTC
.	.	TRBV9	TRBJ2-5	CASSVVGQGETQYF	TGTGCCAGCAGCGTAGTAGGGCAGGGGGAGACCCAGTACTTC
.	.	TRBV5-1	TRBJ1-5	CASTPRGGVCESNQPQHF	TGCGCCAGCACCCCGAGGGGGGGCGTTTGTGAAAGCAATCAGCCCCAGCATTTT
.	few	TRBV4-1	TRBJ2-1	CASSQEYTSSYNEQFF	TGCGCCAGCAGCCAAGAATACACCTCCTCCTACAATGAGCAGTTCTTC
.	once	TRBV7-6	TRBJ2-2	CASRPGVTREGGELFF	TGTGCCAGCAGGCCGGGGGTTACGCGGGAAGGCGGGGAGCTGTTTTTT
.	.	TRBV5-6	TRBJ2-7	CASSYSDTYEQYF	TGTGCCAGCAGTTACTCGGACACCTACGAGCAGTACTTC
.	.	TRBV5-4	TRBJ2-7	CASSRRVEQYF	TGTGCCAGCAGCCGTCGGGTGGAGCAGTACTTC
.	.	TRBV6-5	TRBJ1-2	CASSSRRGQMNYGYTF	TGTGCCAGCAGTTCCCGCCGAGGACAGATGAACTATGGCTACACCTTC
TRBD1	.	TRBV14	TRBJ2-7	CASSQPGTAYEQYF	TGTGCCAGCAGCCAGCCAGGGACAGCCTACGAGCAGTACTTC
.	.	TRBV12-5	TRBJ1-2	CASGLDTGSGYTF	TGTGCTAGTGGTTTGGACACAGGGAGTGGCTACACCTTC
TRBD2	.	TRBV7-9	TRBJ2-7	CASSLRGDGSYEQYF	TGTGCCAGCAGCTTACGGGGGGACGGCTCCTACGAGCAGTACTTC
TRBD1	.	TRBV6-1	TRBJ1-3	CASSAAGTGSRNTIYF	TGTGCCAGCAGTGCGGCCGGGACAGGGAGTAGAAACACCATATATTTT